Following are 9 T cell receptor beta chains from one sample sequenced in a study of blood T cells in healthy people across ages (dated by TCRdb to between 2015 and 2017). The library was obtained by 5' RACE. TCRdb names Illumina HiSeq 2500 as the instrument used. The second PCR ran for about 7 to 11 cycles and used a J-beta primer mix along with a sample-barcoded 5' primer. The public reads were reprocessed in TCRdb via fastp at Q25 and MiXCR, keeping in-frame beta chains. Entries that share a CDR3 protein sequence are merged under the most common genes and DNA. The sample contains about 1.4 million distinct CDR3 sequences, 59% of them found a single time. 5.5% to 8% of the sample rests with the top ten. The sample consisted of blood. The origin of the receptors is a man younger than 35 in good health.

The chain couples TRBV20-1 to TRBJ1-4; 7 nucleotides agree with TRBD1. This CDR3 contains 14 residues. Per germline, CDR1 DFQATT and CDR2 SNEGSKA (reference sequence). V shed 6 bases and J 8 bases; nucleotides not matched to a gene: 12. The CDR3 loop reads CSAPRTGEKEKLFF. The CDR3 bases are TGCAGTGCGCCCCGGACAGGCGAAAAAGAAAAACTGTTTTTT.

The V and J genes are TRBV12-3 or TRBV12-4 and TRBJ2-2; 7 nucleotides line up with TRBD2. V was clipped by 5 bases and J by 3 bases; unmatched bases: 9. The CDR3 consists of 16 residues. The CDR3 loop is CASSLLTSPDTGELFF. The CDR3 coding sequence is TGTGCCAGCAGTCTACTGACTAGCCCAGACACCGGGGAGCTGTTTTTT.

The V gene is TRBV4-1, the J gene TRBJ2-7; 9 bases fit TRBD2. With 1 base clipped from V and 7 bases from J, the junction kept 11 bases outside the gene matches. The CDR3 is 16 residues long. In germline, CDR1 is MGHRA, CDR2 YSYEKL. The CDR3 DNA follows: TGCGCCAGCAGCCAAGGACTAGCGGTTTCCTACAATGAGCAGTACTTC. Translation gives CASSQGLAVSYNEQYF.

The table lists this clonotype with a count of one. The rearrangement joins TRBV23-1 to TRBJ2-3, with D possibly TRBD2 on 7 matching bases. TRBV23-1 qualifies as an ORF whose function is uncertain. CDR3 length: 15 amino acids. The V end lost 8 bases, the J end lost 1 base, and 16 bases lay between the germline ends. The CDR3 DNA reads TGCGCCAGCCGGGAGGTGGGGGCTGGCACAGATACGCAGTATTTT. Amino acids: CASREVGAGTDTQYF.

The chain couples TRBV13 to TRBJ2-5; D is tentatively TRBD1 or TRBD2 (5 bases each). With the DNA end fitting TRBJ2-7 better, the J assignment may be wrong. This CDR3 is 15 amino acids long. Looked up from germline, CDR1 is PRHDT and CDR2 is FYEKMQ (reference sequence). CDR3 residues: CASSWGNIEPYEQYF. In DNA form, the CDR3 reads TGTGCCAGCAGCTGGGGGAACATAGAACCCTACGAGCAGTACTTC.

The chain couples TRBV4-2 to TRBJ1-1; unclear D gene. Between the trimmed V and J ends, which lost 4 bases and 0 bases, there was a span of 12 bases. The CDR3 consists of 15 residues. Germline loops: CDR1 LGHNA, CDR2 YNFKEQ. CDR3 sequence: CASSPLARMNTEAFF. The CDR3 nucleotides read TGTGCCAGCAGCCCTCTAGCAAGAATGAACACTGAAGCTTTCTTT.

V and J are TRBV11-2 and TRBJ2-1; D tentatively fits TRBD1 or TRBD2 (5 bases each). CDR3 length equals 17 residues. The germline V gene has CDR1 SGHAT and CDR2 FQNNGV. Trimming pared 0 bases from V and 0 bases from J, leaving 12 bases between. CDR3 amino acids: CASSLEGVGSSYNEQFF. The CDR3 DNA is TGTGCCAGCAGCTTAGAGGGGGTGGGGAGCTCCTACAATGAGCAGTTCTTC.

This chain links TRBV20-1 with TRBJ1-1; the D is unclear. The V gene lost 0 bases and the J gene lost 2 bases, with 10 bases spanning the gap. The length of the CDR3 is 14 residues. Germline V gene sequence: CDR1 DFQATT, CDR2 SNEGSKA (reference sequence). The CDR3 protein is CSARERTSNTEAFF. The CDR3 DNA reads as TGCAGTGCTAGAGAACGGACCAGTAACACTGAAGCTTTCTTT.

The chain recombines TRBV27 with TRBJ2-7; no reliable D call. The germline V and J ends were trimmed by 0 bases and 5 bases, with 8 bases remaining between them. The CDR3 is 13 amino acids. In germline, CDR1 is MNHEY, CDR2 SMNVEV (reference sequence). The CDR3 region has the DNA TGTGCCAGCAGTTTATCGAAACTAAACGAGCAGTACTTC. Its translation: CASSLSKLNEQYF.